This T cell receptor (beta chain) was retrieved from a study of blood T cell repertoires in COVID-19. This clone was observed a few times. Cohorts were assigned according to the clinical history that participants reported. The V segment lost 5 bases and the J segment 9 bases; nucleotides outside the gene matches: 5. This CDR3 has 14 amino acids. Per germline, CDR1 SEHNR and CDR2 FQNEAQ (reference sequence). TCRdb's copy holds only in-frame clones and misses some; the assay was immunoSEQ multiplex PCR. The sample comprises 250,000 to 300,000 clones, roughly 91% of which are singletons, and over 2% rests with the top ten.

This TCR came from a woman aged 40 to 55 with acute COVID-19. J is TRBJ1-6 and V is TRBV7-9; 9 bases match TRBD1. Sequencing was performed on PBMCs or T cells enriched from blood (not recorded which). CDR3 sequence: CASSPRQGGSPLHF. The CDR3 DNA reads as TGTGCCAGCAGCCCCCGACAGGGGGGTTCACCCCTCCACTTT.